This T cell receptor beta chain appears in the sequencing data of a study of T-cell reconstitution after alpha-beta-depleted transplantation in children. Unique molecular identifiers were used in preparing the TCRbeta library. One entry per CDR3 protein results from TCRdb running MiXCR on the PCR reads. The data show almost 500,000 distinct CDR3 sequences, roughly an eighth seen once. V lost 1 base, J lost 3 bases, and 13 bases lay in between. The CDR3 extends over 15 amino acids. Germline values: CDR1 DFQATT, CDR2 SNEGSKA (reference sequence). The sequencing here drew on PBMCs from the stem cell graft donor, taken from the stem cell graft. The V and J genes are TRBV20-1 and TRBJ2-1; TRBD1 might be the D (7 bases). This receptor was identified in a human donor who donated a stem cell graft to a child with combined immunodeficiency. This CDR3 is CSARAAGTDYNEQFF. In nucleotides, the CDR3 is TGCAGTGCTAGAGCCGCGGGGACAGACTACAATGAGCAGTTCTTC.